The 14 T cell receptor beta chains presented below share a single source sample, sequenced in a study of tumor and adjacent non-tumor tissue in lung cancer. Three rounds of nested PCR, following a modified ARM-PCR protocol, produced the TCRbeta library. In TCRdb, the multiplex PCR reads were re-called with MiXCR into one record per CDR3 protein. The sample records about 82,000 distinct CDR3 sequences, roughly 80% being singletons. RNA was extracted from bulk tissue without any cell sorting. Sequenced sample: lung tumor tissue. The receptors were sampled from a woman aged 45 to 65 with non-small cell lung cancer.

This chain uses TRBV29-1 with TRBJ1-1; 9 bases fit TRBD1. The V gene end was trimmed by 7 bases and the J gene end by 13 bases; junction bases not matched to a gene: 16. Germline V gene lookup returns CDR1 SQVTM and CDR2 ANQGSEA. The CDR3 is 13 residues long. CDR3 amino acids: CSGAGTGNTDVFF. CDR3 coding DNA: TGCAGCGGAGCCGGGACAGGGAACACTGATGTTTTCTTT. Filled out from reference TRBV29-1 and TRBJ1-1, the complete variable domain reads SAVISQKPSRDICQRGTSLTIQCQVDSQVTMMFWYRQQPGQSLTLIATANQGSEATYESGFVIDKFPISRPNLTFSTLTVSNMSPEDSSIYLCSGAGTGNTDVFFGQGTRLTVV.

The genes are TRBV11-3 and TRBJ2-2; 7 bases are a match to TRBD2. Looked up from germline, CDR1 is SGHNT and CDR2 is YENEEA. The CDR3 runs to 14 residues. Trimming cost V 9 bases and J 4 bases; bases outside gene matches: 8. CDR3 nucleotide sequence: TGTGCCAGTAACCTAACGGGGGGCACCGGGGAGCTGTTTTTT. This codes for CASNLTGGTGELFF.

A remark on this clonotype: The junction shows a germline mismatch at one end, possibly a read error. The chain recombines TRBV6-5 with TRBJ1-5; D remains ambiguous. In germline, CDR1 is MNHEY, CDR2 SVGAGI. CDR3 length equals 13 residues. CDR3 coding DNA: TGTGCCATCACCGCAATATTTTTCCAGCCCCAACATTTT. Translated, it gives CAITAIFFQPQHF.

About this clonotype: Given the absence of the conserved phenylalanine or tryptophan at the CDR3 end, a read error is likely. The rearrangement uses TRBV20-1 and TRBJ2-1; 7 positions agree with TRBD2. This CDR3 region has 18 residues. The V gene end was trimmed by 8 bases and the J gene end by 2 bases; junction bases not matched to a gene: 21. Germline V lookup: CDR1 DFQATT, CDR2 SNEGSKA (reference sequence). CDR3 bases: TGCAGTTCCCCGATCCCCCTAGCGGCTCTCTCCGCCTACAATGAGCAGTTCCTC. It yields the protein CSSPIPLAALSAYNEQFL.

This clonotype was seen a single time. A read error may account for a junction end that differs from germline. The J gene is TRBJ2-3, the V gene TRBV29-1; TRBD2 matches 9 bases. The CDR3 is made up of 12 amino acids. Germline V gene lookup returns CDR1 SQVTM and CDR2 ANQGSEA. Here the CDR3 reads CSAREGPDMQYF. CDR3 coding DNA: TGCAGCGCGCGGGAGGGCCCGGATATGCAGTATTTT.

A word on this clonotype: One end of the junction varies from germline; a read error may be responsible. V and J are TRBV20-1 and TRBJ2-2; the match to TRBD1 covers 7 bases. The length of the CDR3 is 12 residues. CDR1 is DFQATT and CDR2 is SNEGSKA in the germline V gene (reference sequence). The CDR3 bases are TGCAGTGCTAGAGATAACACAGGGGAGCTGCTTTTT. Translated, it gives CSARDNTGELLF.

This chain connects TRBV11-3 to TRBJ2-1; possible D gene TRBD2, 5 bases. Germline lookup yields CDR1 SGHNT and CDR2 YENEEA. V lost 1 base to trimming and J lost 0 bases, with 13 bases between them. CDR3 length: 17 amino acids. The CDR3 nucleotides are TGTGCCAGCAGCTTAGGAGCTAGCAGCAACTCCTACAATGAGCAGTTCTTC. Its translation is CASSLGASSNSYNEQFF.

A word on this clonotype: One junction end disagrees with the germline gene, perhaps due to a read error. CDR3 bases: TGCAGCGTTGTTTCAGTTACAGATATGCAGTATTTT. It is translated as CSVVSVTDMQYF. The gene calls are TRBV29-1 and TRBJ2-3; D is undetermined. Germline loops: CDR1 SQVTM, CDR2 ANQGSEA. The CDR3 runs 12 residues.

V gene TRBV20-1 combines with J gene TRBJ2-7, with a tentative D call TRBD2 (6 bases). The CDR3 spans 13 residues. The V gene's germline CDR1 is DFQATT and CDR2 SNEGSKA (reference sequence). Trimming stripped 6 bases from V and 10 bases from J, with 22 bases between. Here the CDR3 DNA reads TGCAGTGCCCTTCCCGGACTATCGGAAAAACAGTACTTC. It codes for CSALPGLSEKQYF.

On this clonotype: This CDR3 is missing its conserved last phenylalanine or tryptophan, likely due to a read error. This chain uses TRBV28 with TRBJ2-1; 8 positions agree with TRBD1. The CDR3 sequence is 12 residues long. The V segment lost 10 bases and the J segment 9 bases; nucleotides outside the gene matches: 8. CDR1 and CDR2 (germline): MDHEN, SYDVKM. CDR3 in DNA: TGTGCCACCACAGGGGGATTGGGTGAGCAGTTCATC. It translates to CATTGGLGEQFI.

Concerning this clonotype: Compared with germline, one end of the junction differs, possibly owing to a read error. The chain is built from TRBV14 and TRBJ2-3, with a possible D match to TRBD1 (5 bases). CDR1 and CDR2 (germline): SGHDN, FVKESK. The CDR3 consists of 15 residues. CDR3 residues: CASGQSGHSTDTQCF. For the CDR3, the DNA is TGTGCCAGCGGCCAGTCTGGACACAGCACAGATACGCAGTGTTTT.

In its sample, this clonotype was seen once. Likely a read error: the CDR3 ends without its conserved phenylalanine or tryptophan. The V call is TRBV12-3 or TRBV12-4, the J call TRBJ2-1; D perhaps matches TRBD2 (6 bases). Between the trimmed V and J ends, which lost 8 bases and 7 bases, there was a span of 24 bases. The length of the CDR3 is 16 residues. CDR3: CASFPGGRNLINEQFS. The CDR3 DNA sequence: TGTGCCAGCTTCCCCGGGGGACGGAACTTGATTAATGAGCAGTTCTCC.

About this clonotype: A junction end diverges from the germline sequence, so it may reflect a read error. V and J are TRBV4-1 and TRBJ2-7; 7 positions match TRBD1. Germline loops: CDR1 MGHRA, CDR2 YSYEKL. The CDR3 is 14 amino acids. CDR3: CVSSQGQGDNEQYF. CDR3 in DNA: TGCGTCAGCAGCCAAGGGCAGGGGGACAACGAGCAGTACTTC.

In regard to this clonotype: The junction departs from the called germline gene at one end, perhaps through a read error. This sequence joins TRBV5-6 and TRBJ1-2, with no clear D. This CDR3 comprises 15 residues. Germline CDR1 reads SGHDT; CDR2 reads YYEEEE. The CDR3 here is CTSSLALVINYGYTF. The CDR3 region has the DNA TGTACCAGCAGCTTGGCTCTCGTCATTAACTATGGCTACACCTTC.